Following are 27 T cell receptor beta chains from one sample sequenced in a study of Graves' ophthalmopathy and Graves' hyperthyroidism. CDR3 regions of TCR beta were amplified from RNA transcripts. The workflow started with a first-round RT-PCR run with HTBI primers and then moved on to a second-round multiplex PCR. One entry per CDR3 protein results from TCRdb running MiXCR on the multiplex PCR reads. The table has about 620,000 distinct CDR3 sequences, about 20% seen once. The specimen was peripheral blood. The source is a woman aged 18-35 years with stable Graves' hyperthyroidism. Some clones in this sample may be carry-over from other donors' samples.

This clonotype was detected ten times or more. CDR3: CASSSVTGGVETQYF. CDR3 DNA: TGTGCCAGCAGCTCGGTAACAGGGGGGGTAGAGACCCAGTACTTC. This sequence joins TRBV11-2 and TRBJ2-5, with D possibly being TRBD1 (8 bases). Between the trimmed V and J ends, which lost 4 bases and 4 bases, there was a span of 16 bases. The germline CDR1 and CDR2 sequences are SGHAT and FQNNGV. The CDR3 extends over 15 amino acids.

This clonotype has at least ten counts. The chain combines TRBV2 with TRBJ1-2; tentative D call: TRBD1 (5 bases). Trimming shortened V by 7 bases and J by 5 bases, and 14 bases separated the two germline ends. Germline CDR1 SNHLY, CDR2 FYNNEI. CDR3 length equals 13 residues. Here the CDR3 DNA reads TGTGCCAGCAAAGACAGTCTTGAGTATGGCTACACCTTC. This encodes CASKDSLEYGYTF.

In this sample, this clonotype turned up many times. The V gene is TRBV12-3 or TRBV12-4, the J gene TRBJ2-5; no definite D call. Trimming removed 5 bases at V and 1 base at J, with 26 bases between. The CDR3 contains 19 residues. CDR3 in DNA: TGTGCCAGCAGTCCCTACACCGGTCAACAATTCGGGCCCCAAGAGACCCAGTACTTC. It codes for CASSPYTGQQFGPQETQYF.

This clonotype was counted only a few times. V usage is TRBV6-1 and J usage is TRBJ1-2; 8 nucleotides match TRBD1. The trim removed 6 bases at V and 6 bases at J, leaving 6 bases unmatched. There are 13 residues in the CDR3. Germline loops: CDR1 MNHNS, CDR2 SASEGT. In DNA, the CDR3 is TGTGCCAGCAGAATCCAGGGGGCGGATGGCTACACCTTC. This codes for CASRIQGADGYTF.

At least ten counts were recorded for this clonotype. The gene calls are TRBV12-3 or TRBV12-4 and TRBJ1-2; D is ambiguous. Trimming took off 6 bases at V and 8 bases at J, with 25 bases between the two ends. The length of the CDR3 is 16 residues. CDR3 sequence: CASSRSLNAVKAGYTF. The CDR3 nucleotides read TGTGCCAGCAGCCGAAGTTTAAACGCAGTTAAAGCGGGCTACACCTTC.

V and J are TRBV7-9 and TRBJ1-2, with 9 nucleotides matching TRBD1. Losses at the gene ends were 5 bases for V and 4 bases for J; bases not matched to a gene: 8. The CDR3 contains 15 residues. Germline CDR1 is SEHNR and CDR2 is FQNEAQ (reference sequence). CDR3 loop: CASSRRDREGYGYTF. CDR3 sequence (DNA): TGTGCCAGCAGCAGAAGGGACAGGGAGGGCTATGGCTACACCTTC.

This clonotype was counted ten times or more. This chain links TRBV2 with TRBJ2-6; D is possibly TRBD1 (5 bases). The CDR3 totals 15 residues. Germline CDR1 SNHLY, CDR2 FYNNEI. The ends were cut back, 6 bases at V and 1 base at J, with 10 bases in the middle. DNA for the CDR3: TGTGCCAGCAGCCCAGGGATTTCTGGGGCCAACGTCCTGACTTTC. It is translated as CASSPGISGANVLTF.

DNA for the CDR3: TGCAGTGCTAGAGATCCGGGACTAGCGGAGACCCAGTACTTC. Translated: CSARDPGLAETQYF. The rearrangement uses TRBV20-1 and TRBJ2-5; TRBD2 agrees at 10 bases. Trimming took 0 bases from V and 5 from J; bases not matched to a gene: 3. This CDR3 has 14 residues. The germline V gene encodes CDR1 DFQATT and CDR2 SNEGSKA (reference sequence).

The chain is built from TRBV12-3 or TRBV12-4 and TRBJ1-5, with TRBD1 matching 8 bases. The J segment lost 2 bases and the V segment lost 7 bases, leaving 7 bases of the junction unmatched. The CDR3 has 15 amino acids. The CDR3 loop is CASTDGQGRNQPQHF. In DNA form, the CDR3 reads TGTGCCAGCACCGACGGACAGGGACGCAATCAGCCCCAGCATTTT.

This clonotype was detected ten times or more. The V gene is TRBV11-2, the J gene TRBJ1-2, with 9 bases that match TRBD1. This CDR3 has 14 amino acids. The V gene's germline CDR1 is SGHAT and CDR2 FQNNGV. Unmatched junction bases numbered 7, after V lost 6 bases and J lost 5 bases. The CDR3 DNA is TGTGCCAGCAGGTCGAACAGGGGGCCATATGGCTACACCTTC. Its translation: CASRSNRGPYGYTF.

With regard to this clonotype: Its ends do not fully match the called genes, so a read error is possible. The rearrangement links TRBV5-1 to TRBJ2-6; D is possibly TRBD1 or TRBD2 (5 bases each). This CDR3 has 18 amino acids. Looked up from germline, CDR1 is SGHRS and CDR2 is YFSETQ. The CDR3 reads CASSLGGRQGSGANVPTF. DNA for the CDR3: TGCGCCAGCAGCTTGGGAGGGCGGCAGGGCTCTGGGGCCAACGTCCCGACTTTC.

CDR3 nucleotides: TGTGCCAGCAGCTGGCAGGGAAGGGAGTACCAAGAGACCCAGTACTTC. This encodes CASSWQGREYQETQYF. The gene calls are TRBV11-2 and TRBJ2-5; D might be TRBD1 or TRBD2, each matching 5 bases. CDR1 is SGHAT and CDR2 is FQNNGV in the germline V gene. V was cut by 4 bases and J by 0 bases, with 15 bases left in between. The CDR3 extends over 16 amino acids.

The chain links TRBV27 to TRBJ1-1; 7 bases line up with TRBD1. The CDR3 contains 15 residues. Germline loops: CDR1 MNHEY, CDR2 SMNVEV (reference sequence). The V gene end was trimmed by 6 bases and the J gene end by 0 bases; junction bases not matched to a gene: 7. CDR3 loop: CASRPTGSMNTEAFF. The DNA for the CDR3 is TGTGCCAGCAGACCGACAGGGTCCATGAACACTGAAGCTTTCTTT.

A few counts support this clonotype. This chain connects TRBV12-3 or TRBV12-4 to TRBJ1-1, with 7 bases fitting TRBD1. V lost 6 bases and J lost 5; bases outside the gene matches: 12. CDR3 length: 15 amino acids. DNA for the CDR3: TGTGCCAGCAGCCCACTACAGGGGCTAGGTACTGAAGCTTTCTTT. Protein sequence: CASSPLQGLGTEAFF.

This clonotype was found many times. This chain connects TRBV12-3 or TRBV12-4 to TRBJ1-2; 7 nucleotides match TRBD1. V lost 7 bases, J lost 2 bases, and 7 bases stayed unmatched. This CDR3 spans 14 amino acids. The CDR3 loop is CASTLRGHNYGYTF. As DNA, the CDR3 is TGTGCCAGCACCCTGAGGGGGCACAACTATGGCTACACCTTC.

Many counts were recorded for this clonotype. The chain joins TRBV9 to TRBJ2-2, with a possible D match to TRBD2 (6 bases). Per the germline V gene, CDR1 is SGDLS and CDR2 is YYNGEE. The germline V and J ends were trimmed by 2 bases and 1 base, with 12 bases remaining between them. There are 16 residues in the CDR3. CDR3 sequence: CASSVEWRGNTGELFF. In DNA form, the CDR3 reads TGTGCCAGCAGCGTCGAATGGAGGGGGAACACCGGGGAGCTGTTTTTT. Full variable domain (remainder filled in from reference TRBV9 and TRBJ2-2): DSGVTQTPKHLITATGQRVTLRCSPRSGDLSVYWYQQSLDQGLQFLIQYYNGEERAKGNILERFSAQQFPDLHSELNLSSLELGDSALYFCASSVEWRGNTGELFFGEGSRLTVL.

The genes are TRBV28 and TRBJ1-1; TRBD1 might be the D (6 bases). Germline loops: CDR1 MDHEN, CDR2 SYDVKM. The CDR3 is 15 residues long. Trimming took off 6 bases at V and 0 bases at J, with 14 bases between the two ends. CDR3 in amino acids: CASRLPGHLNTEAFF. CDR3 nucleotide sequence: TGTGCCAGCAGGTTACCGGGACATTTGAACACTGAAGCTTTCTTT. Together with reference TRBV28 and TRBJ1-1, the CDR3 gives the full variable domain: DVKVTQSSRYLVKRTGEKVFLECVQDMDHENMFWYRQDPGLGLRLIYFSYDVKMKEKGDIPEGYSVSREKKERFSLILESASTNQTSMYLCASRLPGHLNTEAFFGQGTRLTVV.

This clonotype was detected ten times or more. The CDR3 nucleotides are TGTGCCAGCAGTTTGGGCAGGGGGCGCATCAACGAGCAGTACTTC. Amino acid sequence: CASSLGRGRINEQYF. The chain joins TRBV12-3 or TRBV12-4 to TRBJ2-7, with TRBD1 identical over 8 bases. The CDR3 length is 15 residues. Trimming removed 3 bases from V and 5 bases from J; junction bases left unmatched: 9.

The gene calls are TRBV5-1 and TRBJ1-1; 8 positions match TRBD1. Germline CDR1 reads SGHRS; CDR2 reads YFSETQ. CDR3 length equals 13 residues. V shed 4 bases, J shed 7 bases, and the junction held 6 bases outside the gene matches. CDR3 loop: CASSVNRGGEAFF. Here the CDR3 DNA reads TGCGCCAGCAGCGTAAACAGGGGGGGTGAAGCTTTCTTT.

V gene TRBV25-1 combines with J gene TRBJ1-1; D may be TRBD1 (6 bases). The germline gives CDR1 MGHDK, CDR2 SYGVNS. V gave up 5 bases and J gave up 2 bases, with 21 bases separating them. The CDR3 is 17 residues long. In DNA form, the CDR3 reads TGTGCCAGCAGTTCCAATGGGCGGGGGGCGCTTAACACTGAAGCTTTCTTT. Its protein product is CASSSNGRGALNTEAFF.

In its sample, this clonotype was seen many times. The chain combines TRBV27 with TRBJ1-1, with a weak D call TRBD1 (5 bases). Germline CDR1 MNHEY, CDR2 SMNVEV (reference sequence). The V and J ends lost 8 bases and 3 bases respectively, with 10 bases between them. CDR3 length: 12 amino acids. For the CDR3, the DNA is TGTGCCAGCTCGGGGGGTTACACTGAAGCTTTCTTT. Amino acid sequence: CASSGGYTEAFF.

The V call is TRBV6-1, the J call TRBJ1-5; TRBD1 matches at 7 bases. Trimming cost V 4 bases and J 5 bases; bases outside gene matches: 11. This CDR3 has 16 amino acids. CDR1 and CDR2 (germline): MNHNS, SASEGT. The CDR3, as DNA: TGTGCCAGCAGTGGAGAAAGTGTAGGGGGCGATCAGCCCCAGCATTTT. Translating it yields CASSGESVGGDQPQHF.

This clonotype turned up a few times. The CDR3: CASSLGEVAFF. CDR3 DNA sequence: TGTGCCAGCAGTTTAGGTGAAGTAGCTTTCTTT. This rearrangement joins TRBV12-3 or TRBV12-4 to TRBJ1-1; no clear D gene. The V and J ends lost 1 base and 10 bases respectively, with 7 bases between them. The CDR3 is made up of 11 amino acids.

This clonotype occurred many times. This chain uses TRBV6-2 or TRBV6-3 with TRBJ2-7; no reliable D call. The V end lost 5 bases, the J end lost 2 bases, and 13 bases lay between the germline ends. Germline CDR1 is MNHEY and CDR2 is SVGEGT. The CDR3 consists of 14 residues. Here the CDR3 DNA reads TGTGCCAGCAGTGACCCGGGCCTCACCTACGAGCAGTACTTC. Amino acids: CASSDPGLTYEQYF.

Worth noting for this clonotype: A much larger clone sits a single nucleotide away, making a read error possible. The chain carries TRBV11-2 and TRBJ2-2; possibly TRBD1 or TRBD2 for D (5 bases each). This CDR3 contains 19 residues. Germline V gene data show CDR1 as SGHAT and CDR2 as FQNNGV. CDR3 bases: TGTGCCAGCAGCCTTCGACAGCCCCCTAAGGGTCGGAACACCGGGGAGCTGTTGTTT. Translation gives CASSLRQPPKGRNTGELLF.

Ten or more counts support this clonotype. The gene calls are TRBV10-2 and TRBJ1-5; no definite D call. Looked up from germline, CDR1 is WSHSY and CDR2 is SAAADI. V dropped 8 bases and J dropped 5 bases, with 13 bases sitting between them. The CDR3 has 13 amino acids. CDR3 nucleotide sequence: TGCGCCAGCGGAGAGGACGAACATCAGCCCCAGCATTTT. Translation gives CASGEDEHQPQHF.

This clonotype appeared once. This chain joins TRBV15 and TRBJ2-7; TRBD2 matches at 8 bases. The J segment lost 3 bases and the V segment lost 3 bases, leaving 4 bases of the junction unmatched. The germline V gene has CDR1 LNHNV and CDR2 YYDKDF (reference sequence). The CDR3 consists of 14 residues. The CDR3 loop is CATSSVAGIYEQYF. DNA for the CDR3: TGTGCCACCAGCAGTGTAGCGGGGATCTACGAGCAGTACTTC.